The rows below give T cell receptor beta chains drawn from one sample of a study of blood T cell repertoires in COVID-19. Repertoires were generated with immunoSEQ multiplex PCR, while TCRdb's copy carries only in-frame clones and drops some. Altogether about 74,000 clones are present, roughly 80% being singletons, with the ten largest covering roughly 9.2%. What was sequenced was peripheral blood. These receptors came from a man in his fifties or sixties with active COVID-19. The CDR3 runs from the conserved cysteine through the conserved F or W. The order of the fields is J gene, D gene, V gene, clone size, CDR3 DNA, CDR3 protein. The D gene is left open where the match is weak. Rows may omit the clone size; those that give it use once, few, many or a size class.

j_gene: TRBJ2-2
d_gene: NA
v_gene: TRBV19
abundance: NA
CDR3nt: TGTGCCAGTAGTATCAGGGCGGGAACCGGGGAGCTGTTTTTT
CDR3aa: CASSIRAGTGELFF

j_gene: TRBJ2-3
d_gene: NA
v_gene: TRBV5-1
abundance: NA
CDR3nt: TGCGCCAGCAGCAAACAGGGCCCCCCCACAGATACGCAGTATTTT
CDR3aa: CASSKQGPPTDTQYF

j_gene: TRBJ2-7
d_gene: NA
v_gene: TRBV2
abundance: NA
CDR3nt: TGTGCCAGCAGTGACAGGTCCACCTTTCCGTACGAGCAGTACTTC
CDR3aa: CASSDRSTFPYEQYF

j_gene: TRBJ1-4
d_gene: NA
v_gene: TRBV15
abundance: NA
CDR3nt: TGTGCCACCAGCAGGGGTCAGGCTGGTGAAAAACTGTTTTTT
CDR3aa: CATSRGQAGEKLFF

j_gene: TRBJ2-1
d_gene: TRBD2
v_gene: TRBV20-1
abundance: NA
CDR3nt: TGCAGTGCTAGTGCCGCCGGGACTAGGGACCCTGGTGAGCAGTTCTTC
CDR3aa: CSASAAGTRDPGEQFF

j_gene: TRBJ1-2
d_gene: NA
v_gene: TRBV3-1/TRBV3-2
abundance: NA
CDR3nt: TGTGCCAGAGCGCCCGGATCGTACCAGCATGGCTACACCTTC
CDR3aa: CARAPGSYQHGYTF

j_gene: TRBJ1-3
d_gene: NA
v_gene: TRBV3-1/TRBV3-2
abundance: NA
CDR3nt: TGTGCCAGCAGCCAAAGACAGAACGACGGAAACACCATATATTTT
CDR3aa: CASSQRQNDGNTIYF

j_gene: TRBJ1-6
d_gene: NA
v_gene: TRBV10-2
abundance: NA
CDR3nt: TGCGCCAGCAGTTTAGTGGGGACTGTTTCTTCACCCCTCCACTTT
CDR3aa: CASSLVGTVSSPLHF

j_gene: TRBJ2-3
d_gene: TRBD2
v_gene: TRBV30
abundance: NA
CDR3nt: TGTGCCTGGAGTGTAGCGCTAGCGGGGGGGTCTGATACGCAGTATTTT
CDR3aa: CAWSVALAGGSDTQYF

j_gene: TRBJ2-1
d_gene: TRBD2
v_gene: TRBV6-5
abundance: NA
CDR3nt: TGTGCCAGCAGTCCCACCGTAGGGACTACCCATGAGCAGTTCTTC
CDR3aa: CASSPTVGTTHEQFF

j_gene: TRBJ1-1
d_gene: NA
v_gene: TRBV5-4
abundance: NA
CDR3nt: TGTGCCAGCAGCACGACCACAGGGTCCCATGAAGCTTTCTTT
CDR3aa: CASSTTTGSHEAFF

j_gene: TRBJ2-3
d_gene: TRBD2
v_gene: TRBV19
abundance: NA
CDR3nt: TGTGCCAGTAGTATCGGGGTCGGGGCGGGGGGCGCAGATACGCAGTATTTT
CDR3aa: CASSIGVGAGGADTQYF

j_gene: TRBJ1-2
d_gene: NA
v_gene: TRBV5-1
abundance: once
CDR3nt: TGCGCCAGCAGCTTGGCTGGCAATATACAGGTCGGCTACACCTTC
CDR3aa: CASSLAGNIQVGYTF

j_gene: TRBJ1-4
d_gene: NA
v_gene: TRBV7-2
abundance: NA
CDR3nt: TGTGCCAGTTCTAGGGGGTCGGCCGAAAAACTGTTTTTT
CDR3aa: CASSRGSAEKLFF

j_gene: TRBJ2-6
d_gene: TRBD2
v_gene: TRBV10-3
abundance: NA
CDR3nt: TGTGCCATCAGGGATAGCGGGAGACAACGGGCGGGGGCCAACGTCCTGACTTTC
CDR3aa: CAIRDSGRQRAGANVLTF

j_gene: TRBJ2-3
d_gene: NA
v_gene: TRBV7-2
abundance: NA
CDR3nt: TGTGCCAGCAACCCTAACCCCGGCTCGGGGACGCAGTATTTT
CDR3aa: CASNPNPGSGTQYF

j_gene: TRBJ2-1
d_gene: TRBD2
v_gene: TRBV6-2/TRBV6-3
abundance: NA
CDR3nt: TGTGCCAGCAGTTACTCGGCGGGAGTGATATCCGGGCAGTTCTTC
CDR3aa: CASSYSAGVISGQFF

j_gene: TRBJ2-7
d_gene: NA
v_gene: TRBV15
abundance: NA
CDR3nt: TGTGCCACCAGCACGAGCCAGATTACAGGGCCGCACTCCTACGAGCAGTACTTC
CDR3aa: CATSTSQITGPHSYEQYF

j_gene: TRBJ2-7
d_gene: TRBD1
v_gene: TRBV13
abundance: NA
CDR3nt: TGTGCCAGCAGCTTAGGTGAACTGGGGACAGGGGGATACGAGCAGTACTTC
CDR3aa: CASSLGELGTGGYEQYF

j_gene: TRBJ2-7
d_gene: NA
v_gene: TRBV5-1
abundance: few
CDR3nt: TGCGCCAGCAGCTTGGGGAGACAGGTCTACGAGCAGTACTTC
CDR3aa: CASSLGRQVYEQYF

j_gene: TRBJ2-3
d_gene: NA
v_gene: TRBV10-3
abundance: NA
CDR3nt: TGTGCCATCAGTGAGTTTTTGATCCAGCGGGGCACAGATACGCAGTATTTT
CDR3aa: CAISEFLIQRGTDTQYF

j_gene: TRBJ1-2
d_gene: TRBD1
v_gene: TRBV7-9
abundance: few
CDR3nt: TGTGCCAGCAGCGCAGGACAGGGCTATGGCTACACCTTC
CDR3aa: CASSAGQGYGYTF

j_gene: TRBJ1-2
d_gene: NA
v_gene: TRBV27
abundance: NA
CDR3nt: TGTGCCAGCAGTTTGGTCCAGGGCTATGGCTACACCTTC
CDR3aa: CASSLVQGYGYTF

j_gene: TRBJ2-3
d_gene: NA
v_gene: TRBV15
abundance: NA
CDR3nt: TGTGCCACCAGCAGAGATCTAATAGTTCCCCTAGATACGCAGTATTTT
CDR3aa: CATSRDLIVPLDTQYF

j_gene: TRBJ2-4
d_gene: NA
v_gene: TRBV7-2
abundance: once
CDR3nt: TGTGCCAGCAGCTTAGTTACAGAACAGTACTTC
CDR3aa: CASSLVTEQYF

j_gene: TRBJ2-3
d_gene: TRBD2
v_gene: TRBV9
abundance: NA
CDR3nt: TGTGCCAGCAGCGTAAGCCCTACTAGCGCGTCAGATACGCAGTATTTT
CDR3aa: CASSVSPTSASDTQYF

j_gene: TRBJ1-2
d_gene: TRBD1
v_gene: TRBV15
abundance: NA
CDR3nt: TGTGCCACCAGCAGAGGCGCGACAGGGCCCCTCGGCTACACCTTC
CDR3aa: CATSRGATGPLGYTF

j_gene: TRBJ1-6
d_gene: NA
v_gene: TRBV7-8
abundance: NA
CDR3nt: TGTGCCAGCAGCTTCCAGGATGATTCACCCCTCCACTTT
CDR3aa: CASSFQDDSPLHF

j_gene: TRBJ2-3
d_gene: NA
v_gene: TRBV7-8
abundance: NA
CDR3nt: TGTGCCAGCAGCGGGCGTCCTCAGGGCCCAACAGATACGCAGTATTTT
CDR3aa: CASSGRPQGPTDTQYF

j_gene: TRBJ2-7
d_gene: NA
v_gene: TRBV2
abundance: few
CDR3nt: TGTGCCAGTTGTCTGGACAGACCTTACGAGCAGTACTTC
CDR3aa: CASCLDRPYEQYF

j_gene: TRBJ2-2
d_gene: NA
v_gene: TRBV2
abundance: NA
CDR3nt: TGTGCCAGCATCCCAGGGTCAGCCGGGGAGCTGTTTTTT
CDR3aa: CASIPGSAGELFF

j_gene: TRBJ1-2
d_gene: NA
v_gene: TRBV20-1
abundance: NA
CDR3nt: TGCAGTGCTAGTCTTAGAGGAGGCTATGGCTACACCTTC
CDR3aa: CSASLRGGYGYTF

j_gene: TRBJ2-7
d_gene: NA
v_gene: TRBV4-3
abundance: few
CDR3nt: TGCGCCAGCAGCCAAGTGGGGGAGGCCGAGCAGTACTTC
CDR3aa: CASSQVGEAEQYF

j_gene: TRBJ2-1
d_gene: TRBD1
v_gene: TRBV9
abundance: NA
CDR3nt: TGTGCCAGCTCCATCCTCGGGACAGTCAATGAGCAGTTCTTC
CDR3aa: CASSILGTVNEQFF

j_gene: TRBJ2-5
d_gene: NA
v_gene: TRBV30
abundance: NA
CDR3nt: TGTGCCTGGAGCTCGGGACTCGGAGAGACCCAGTACTTC
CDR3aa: CAWSSGLGETQYF

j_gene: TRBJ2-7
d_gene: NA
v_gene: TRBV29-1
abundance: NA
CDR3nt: TGCAGCGTCGCCCCGGACAGAGTCTCCTACGAGCAGTACTTC
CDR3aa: CSVAPDRVSYEQYF

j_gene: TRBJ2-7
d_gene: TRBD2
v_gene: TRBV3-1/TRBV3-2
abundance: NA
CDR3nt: TGTGCCAGCAGTTTGGGGACTACCTACGAGCAGTACTTC
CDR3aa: CASSLGTTYEQYF

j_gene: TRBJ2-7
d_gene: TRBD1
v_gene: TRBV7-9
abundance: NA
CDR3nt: TGTGCCAGCAGTGAGACAGGGGGCCTCTACGAGCAGTACTTC
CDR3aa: CASSETGGLYEQYF

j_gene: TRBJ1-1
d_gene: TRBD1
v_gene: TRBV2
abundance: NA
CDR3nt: TGTGCCAGCAGGACCCCAAGACAGGGGGCAGGGACTGAAGCTTTCTTT
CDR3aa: CASRTPRQGAGTEAFF

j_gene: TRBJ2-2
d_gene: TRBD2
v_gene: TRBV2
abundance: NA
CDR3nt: TGTGCCAGCAGGCTAGCGGGAGCGGCCGGGGAGCTGTTTTTT
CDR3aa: CASRLAGAAGELFF

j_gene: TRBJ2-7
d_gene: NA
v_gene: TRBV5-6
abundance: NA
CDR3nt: TGTGCCAGCGCCCTCCCAGGGCGGATTTACGAGCAGTACTTC
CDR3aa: CASALPGRIYEQYF

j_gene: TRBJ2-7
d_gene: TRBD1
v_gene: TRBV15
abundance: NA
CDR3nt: TGTGCCACCAGCAGATCCAGGGGACAGGGGAGGGGCGAGCAGTACTTC
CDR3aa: CATSRSRGQGRGEQYF

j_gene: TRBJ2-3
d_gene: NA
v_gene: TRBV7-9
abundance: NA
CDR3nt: TGTGCCAGCAGCTTCGGGGGAGATACGCAGTATTTT
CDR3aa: CASSFGGDTQYF

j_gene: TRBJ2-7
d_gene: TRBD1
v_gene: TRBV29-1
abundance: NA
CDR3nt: TGCAGCGTCAAAAAGACAGGGAACTACGAGCAGTACTTC
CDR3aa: CSVKKTGNYEQYF

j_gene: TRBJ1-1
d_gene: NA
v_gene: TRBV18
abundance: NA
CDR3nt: TGTGCCAGCTCCTTCGACAGGCCCGACGAAGCTTTCTTT
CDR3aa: CASSFDRPDEAFF